This passage covers 29 T cell receptor beta chains from one sample sequenced in a study of early stage breast cancer tumors. The method was immunoSEQ multiplex PCR; TCRdb's version includes in-frame clones alone and lacks a portion of them. Found here are around 60,000 clones, approximately 80% of them singletons; the top ten hold 3% to 3.5%. The source material was blood. The receptors come from a person aged 30-39 years with breast cancer.

The rearrangement links TRBV4-1 to TRBJ2-1, with 7 nucleotides matching TRBD2. The V gene end was trimmed by 4 bases and the J gene end by 4 bases; junction bases not matched to a gene: 4. Germline-derived CDR1 and CDR2 are MGHRA and YSYEKL. The CDR3 is made up of 14 amino acids. The chain's CDR3 is CASSLRLAYNEQFF. The CDR3 DNA sequence: TGCGCCAGCAGCCTAAGACTAGCATACAATGAGCAGTTCTTC.

The chain has TRBV7-2 and TRBJ1-1, with D unresolved. The CDR3 is 14 residues long. Trimming stripped 5 bases from V and 1 base from J, with 11 bases between. Germline V gives CDR1 SGHTA, CDR2 FQGNSA. DNA for the CDR3: TGTGCCAGCAGCCCGACGACATGGAACACTGAAGCTTTCTTT. Translation: CASSPTTWNTEAFF.

The chain recombines TRBV9 with TRBJ2-2; possibly TRBD1 for D (5 bases). The CDR3 consists of 15 residues. Germline loops: CDR1 SGDLS, CDR2 YYNGEE. V gave up 2 bases and J gave up 0 bases, with 8 bases separating them. CDR3 coding DNA: TGTGCCAGCAGCGTTTTGGACACGAACACCGGGGAGCTGTTTTTT. Encoded protein: CASSVLDTNTGELFF.

The rearrangement uses TRBV20-1 and TRBJ1-2; D unclear. In germline, CDR1 is DFQATT, CDR2 SNEGSKA (reference sequence). Trimming took 6 bases from V and 4 from J, leaving 9 bases between them. The CDR3 extends over 11 amino acids. The CDR3 spells CSAEWVYGYTF. CDR3 coding DNA: TGCAGTGCCGAATGGGTCTATGGCTACACCTTC.

The CDR3 nucleotides are TGTGCCTCCCTCCCCCCCCGGGCGTACAATGAGCAGTTCTTC. Protein product: CASLPPRAYNEQFF. The chain uses TRBV30 and TRBJ2-1; no firm D call. Germline V gives CDR1 GTSNPN, CDR2 SVGIG (reference sequence). Trimming took off 7 bases at V and 4 bases at J, with 17 bases between the two ends. The CDR3 loop spans 14 amino acids.

V and J are TRBV19 and TRBJ1-5; D ambiguous. Trimming left V 6 bases short and J 4 bases short, with 16 bases between. Germline V lookup: CDR1 LNHDA, CDR2 SQIVND (reference sequence). This CDR3 contains 15 residues. In DNA, the CDR3 is TGTGCCAGTAGCCCCTACGAGGCCAAAAATCAGCCCCAGCATTTT. It translates to CASSPYEAKNQPQHF.

This clone appeared a single time. The V and J genes are TRBV7-9 and TRBJ1-1, with D perhaps TRBD1 (6 bases). Germline V CDR1 and CDR2: SEHNR, FQNEAQ (reference sequence). The CDR3 is made up of 16 amino acids. V lost 6 bases, J lost 6 bases, and 23 bases lay in between. CDR3 nucleotides: TGTGCCAGCAGTAAAAAAAGTTCTGGGGGCCTCGCTGAAGCTTTCTTT. This encodes CASSKKSSGGLAEAFF.

The J gene is TRBJ2-7, the V gene TRBV13; the D gene is possibly TRBD1 (6 bases). Germline CDR1 reads PRHDT; CDR2 reads FYEKMQ (reference sequence). The germline V and J ends were trimmed by 0 bases and 5 bases, with 23 bases remaining between them. The CDR3 has 18 amino acids. The CDR3 loop is CASSLGSGTTTWGNEQYF. The CDR3 coding sequence is TGTGCCAGCAGCTTAGGTTCCGGGACAACGACCTGGGGGAACGAGCAGTACTTC.

The V call is TRBV19, the J call TRBJ1-4, with unresolved D. Germline CDR1 LNHDA, CDR2 SQIVND (reference sequence). The CDR3 runs to 15 residues. Trimming cost V 4 bases and J 7 bases, with 16 bases left between them. CDR3 bases: TGTGCCAGTAGTAATAGACGGCGGGGTAGTGAAAAACTGTTTTTT. Translated: CASSNRRRGSEKLFF.

This sequence joins TRBV2 and TRBJ2-1; 11 bases are a match to TRBD1. The trim removed 4 bases at V and 8 bases at J, leaving 1 base unmatched. Germline V gene lookup returns CDR1 SNHLY and CDR2 FYNNEI. The CDR3 has 13 residues. The CDR3 DNA reads TGTGCCAGCAGTGTGGGACAGGGGGATGAGCAGTTCTTC. It codes for CASSVGQGDEQFF.

This rearrangement joins TRBV7-9 to TRBJ2-7; TRBD2 matches 10 bases. This CDR3 has 14 amino acids. Germline CDR1 reads SEHNR; CDR2 reads FQNEAQ (reference sequence). V lost 5 bases and J lost 11; bases outside the gene matches: 12. The CDR3 region has the DNA TGTGCCAGCAGCCACAAGGCAGCGGGAGGGGTAGAGTACTTC. It encodes CASSHKAAGGVEYF.

The rearrangement joins TRBV11-2 to TRBJ1-2; perhaps TRBD1 as D (5 bases). The length of the CDR3 is 16 residues. CDR1 and CDR2 (germline): SGHAT, FQNNGV. Trimming pared 0 bases from V and 8 bases from J, leaving 19 bases between. The CDR3 coding sequence is TGTGCCAGCAGCTTAGATTCGGCAGGGACCTCACTGGGCTACACCTTC. As protein: CASSLDSAGTSLGYTF.

V gene TRBV11-2 combines with J gene TRBJ1-1; D not resolved. V shed 1 base and J shed 13 bases, with 16 bases lying between them. The CDR3 covers 13 residues. Germline V gives CDR1 SGHAT, CDR2 FQNNGV. DNA for the CDR3: TGTGCCAGCAGCTTAGGGAAAGCGGCCCCTCTTTTCTTT. Residues: CASSLGKAAPLFF. The whole variable domain, filled in from reference TRBV11-2 and TRBJ1-1, reads EAGVAQSPRYKIIEKRQSVAFWCNPISGHATLYWYQQILGQGPKLLIQFQNNGVVDDSQLPKDRFSAERLKGVDSTLKIQPAKLEDSAVYLCASSLGKAAPLFFGQGTRLTVV.

The J gene is TRBJ1-1, the V gene TRBV6-5; D perhaps matches TRBD1 (5 bases). Between the trimmed V and J ends, which lost 4 bases and 3 bases, there was a span of 15 bases. The CDR3 runs to 15 residues. Germline lookup yields CDR1 MNHEY and CDR2 SVGAGI. The CDR3 loop reads CASSSPGRGHTEAFF. The CDR3 DNA sequence: TGTGCCAGCAGTTCCCCGGGGCGAGGTCACACTGAAGCTTTCTTT.

The genes are TRBV10-3 and TRBJ2-3; D call uncertain. The CDR3 covers 12 residues. Germline V lookup: CDR1 ENHRY, CDR2 SYGVKD. V was shortened by 0 bases and J by 7 bases, with 5 bases between the two germline ends. The CDR3 here is CAISESGNTQYF. In nucleotides, the CDR3 is TGTGCCATCAGTGAGTCGGGGAATACGCAGTATTTT.

This clone was observed a single time. The chain recombines TRBV18 with TRBJ2-1; 11 bases fit TRBD2. Trimming at V came to 8 bases and at J to 3 bases, leaving 3 bases not matched to a gene. This CDR3 has 14 residues. The germline CDR1 and CDR2 sequences are KGHSH and LQKENI. The CDR3 protein is CASRTSGGYNEQFF. CDR3 coding DNA: TGTGCCAGCCGTACTAGCGGGGGCTACAATGAGCAGTTCTTC.

This clone was observed a few times. The gene calls are TRBV6-5 and TRBJ1-5; TRBD1 is a possible D gene (6 bases). V lost 7 bases, J lost 1 base, and 11 bases lay in between. Germline lookup yields CDR1 MNHEY and CDR2 SVGAGI. This CDR3 is built from 14 residues. The CDR3, as DNA: TGTGCCAGCAAGGGGGGGCTGAGCAATCAGCCCCAGCATTTT. Translating it yields CASKGGLSNQPQHF.

CDR3 coding DNA: TGTGCCAGCAGGGGGGCCGGACGCCATGATCAGCCCCAGCATTTT. This codes for CASRGAGRHDQPQHF. The rearrangement links TRBV9 to TRBJ1-5, with D possibly matching TRBD1 (6 bases). Trimming shortened V by 5 bases and J by 5 bases, and 17 bases separated the two germline ends. The CDR3 totals 15 residues. Per germline, CDR1 SGDLS and CDR2 YYNGEE.

The chain combines TRBV18 with TRBJ1-1; 10 bases fit TRBD1. Germline CDR1 KGHSH, CDR2 LQKENI. The CDR3 contains 15 residues. The J segment lost 2 bases and the V segment lost 0 bases, leaving 0 bases of the junction unmatched. CDR3 loop: CASSPPTGGNTEAFF. CDR3 in DNA: TGTGCCAGCTCACCACCGACAGGGGGCAACACTGAAGCTTTCTTT.

The chain combines TRBV18 with TRBJ2-3, with 11 bases lining up with TRBD2. The trim removed 5 bases at V and 4 bases at J, leaving 5 bases unmatched. CDR3 length: 15 amino acids. Germline CDR1 is KGHSH and CDR2 is LQKENI. The CDR3 loop is CASSTSGRFPDTQYF. In DNA, the CDR3 is TGTGCCAGCTCAACTAGCGGGAGATTCCCAGATACGCAGTATTTT.

The chain has TRBV11-2 and TRBJ1-1, with D perhaps matching TRBD1 (5 bases). The CDR3 is 15 amino acids. V lost 2 bases to trimming and J lost 1 base, with 11 bases between them. CDR1 and CDR2 (germline): SGHAT, FQNNGV. CDR3 in DNA: TGTGCCAGCAGCTTATTCGGAGGGGCGAACACTGAAGCTTTCTTT. Its protein is CASSLFGGANTEAFF.

The chain has TRBV12-5 and TRBJ2-7, with TRBD2 matching over 12 bases. CDR1 is LGHNT and CDR2 is FRNRAP in the germline V gene. The trim removed 0 bases at V and 0 bases at J, leaving 9 bases unmatched. This CDR3 is built from 19 residues. The CDR3 DNA follows: TGTGCTAGTGGTTTGGTACGTCTAGCGGGAGGGGTCGTCTCCTACGAGCAGTACTTC. This sequence encodes CASGLVRLAGGVVSYEQYF.

This chain joins TRBV6-5 and TRBJ2-2; no definite D call. The CDR3 is made up of 16 amino acids. V lost 0 bases, J lost 6 bases, and 14 bases lay in between. Germline V gene data show CDR1 as MNHEY and CDR2 as SVGAGI. CDR3 loop: CASSYSVSLVSGELFF. Written as DNA, the CDR3 is TGTGCCAGCAGTTACTCCGTCTCGCTCGTCTCCGGGGAGCTGTTTTTT.

V is TRBV7-9 and J is TRBJ1-2; D gene uncertain. The ends were cut back, 5 bases at V and 5 bases at J, with 18 bases in the middle. The CDR3 runs to 15 residues. CDR1 SEHNR and CDR2 FQNEAQ come from the germline V gene (reference sequence). The CDR3, as DNA: TGTGCCAGCAGCCCCTTCCTAACAGCAATGTATGGCTACACCTTC. Its protein is CASSPFLTAMYGYTF. Full variable domain (remainder filled in from reference TRBV7-9 and TRBJ1-2): DTGVSQNPRHKITKRGQNVTFRCDPISEHNRLYWYRQTLGQGPEFLTYFQNEAQLEKSRLLSDRFSAERPKGSFSTLEIQRTEQGDSAMYLCASSPFLTAMYGYTFGSGTRLTVV.

This rearrangement joins TRBV5-5 to TRBJ1-1; perhaps TRBD1 as D (6 bases). V was pared by 3 bases and J by 0 bases, with 12 bases between. The CDR3 totals 15 residues. Germline CDR1 reads SGHKS; CDR2 reads YYEKEE (reference sequence). This CDR3 is CASSWGGLMNTEAFF. The CDR3 bases are TGTGCCAGCAGCTGGGGGGGCCTTATGAACACTGAAGCTTTCTTT. The full variable domain, in which reference TRBV5-5 and TRBJ1-1 provide the parts outside the CDR3, is DAGVTQSPTHLIKTRGQQVTLRCSPISGHKSVSWYQQVLGQGPQFIFQYYEKEERGRGNFPDRFSARQFPNYSSELNVNALLLGDSALYLCASSWGGLMNTEAFFGQGTRLTVV.

The chain carries TRBV6-1 and TRBJ2-5, with a weak D call TRBD2 (6 bases). Gene TRBJ2-7 matches the end of the DNA better, so the J call may be wrong. The CDR3 totals 13 residues. CDR1 and CDR2 from the germline V gene are MNHNS and SASEGT. The CDR3 protein is CARDDRDLYEQYF. CDR3 sequence (DNA): TGTGCCAGAGACGACCGGGACTTGTACGAGCAGTACTTC.

The chain has TRBV5-4 and TRBJ2-2; D is perhaps TRBD1 (6 bases). Germline V lookup: CDR1 SGHNT, CDR2 YYREEE (reference sequence). V was trimmed by 5 bases and J by 5 bases, leaving 13 bases between them. This CDR3 is built from 14 residues. CDR3 residues: CASRWDTQTGELFF. For the CDR3, the DNA is TGTGCCAGCAGGTGGGACACTCAGACCGGGGAGCTGTTTTTT. The variable domain in full, completed from reference TRBV5-4 and TRBJ2-2, reads ETGVTQSPTHLIKTRGQQVTLRCSSQSGHNTVSWYQQALGQGPQFIFQYYREEENGRGNFPPRFSGLQFPNYSSELNVNALELDDSALYLCASRWDTQTGELFFGEGSRLTVL.

On this clone: One junction end disagrees with the germline gene, perhaps due to a read error. The chain couples TRBV6-1 to TRBJ1-5; a weak D match, TRBD1 (6 bases). Germline assignment: CDR1 MNHNS and CDR2 SASEGT. CDR3 length: 15 residues. This CDR3 reads CASSEMRGAGTSVIF. The DNA of the CDR3 is TGTGCCAGCAGTGAGATGAGGGGGGCCGGAACATCGGTGATTTTT.

This rearrangement joins TRBV6-1 to TRBJ2-5; D possibly corresponds to TRBD2 (5 bases). This CDR3 spans 10 amino acids. With 6 bases removed from V and 11 bases from J, the gap between germline ends came to 10 bases. The germline V gene has CDR1 MNHNS and CDR2 SASEGT. The CDR3 DNA reads TGTGCCAGCAGCGAGTGGACTCAGTACTTC. Translating it yields CASSEWTQYF.